This is a list of T cell receptor beta chains from one sample in a study of monozygotic twins with inflammatory bowel disease. Following a re-call of the 5' RACE reads, TCRdb has one entry per CDR3 protein and lacks DNA. The table lists just over 300,000 distinct CDR3 sequences, with more than 4.5% in the top ten. Sequenced material: blood. Receptors were obtained from a human donor with ulcerative colitis or Crohn's disease, or a healthy co-twin of an affected twin (not recorded which). Each CDR3 is given with its conserved first and last residue. Each record gives: V gene, J gene, CDR3 protein.

TRBV7-2	TRBJ2-5	CATRARTQETQYF
TRBV20-1	TRBJ2-7	CSARTSGLLRPEQYF
TRBV12-3/TRBV12-4	TRBJ1-2	CASMDRGFGYGYTF
TRBV28	TRBJ2-7	CASKFFGTGSYEQYF
TRBV7-2	TRBJ2-6	CASSLASPAGANVLTF
TRBV18	TRBJ2-7	CASSPPETTLYEQYF
TRBV7-9	TRBJ2-5	CASSLEKVVQETQYF
TRBV20-1	TRBJ1-1	CSATKRGYRENTEAFF
TRBV5-6	TRBJ2-1	CASTATGGMYNEQFF
TRBV20-1	TRBJ2-3	CSAPREGVDTQYF
TRBV2	TRBJ1-5	CASSEARWSGQPQHF
TRBV19	TRBJ2-2	CASSIALGGRTNTGELFF
TRBV19	TRBJ2-7	CASRQGLSSYEQYF
TRBV4-3	TRBJ2-3	CASSQDLSADTQYF
TRBV2	TRBJ2-1	CASRGDRYNEQFF
TRBV11-2	TRBJ2-5	CASSPAETQYF
TRBV7-2	TRBJ2-7	CASSPDRDYEQYF
TRBV25-1	TRBJ2-7	CASSEGGEIYEQYF
TRBV7-9	TRBJ2-1	CASGGPFSYNEQFF
TRBV12-3/TRBV12-4	TRBJ2-7	CASSFRLARSFYEQYF
TRBV7-2	TRBJ1-2	CASSSINRDRLYGYTF
TRBV7-9	TRBJ2-5	CASSDNLDSGLQETQYF
TRBV5-1	TRBJ2-7	CASSLQDRLYEQYF
TRBV5-1	TRBJ2-1	CASSLAGTQSSYNEQFF
TRBV4-1	TRBJ2-1	CASGGQREINEQFF
TRBV5-1	TRBJ2-3	CASRWRGVSSTDTQYF
TRBV9	TRBJ2-7	CASSVGSATYEQYF
TRBV7-9	TRBJ1-4	CASSLASGWTNEKLFF
TRBV5-1	TRBJ2-7	CASSLVGQGSEQYF
TRBV30	TRBJ2-1	CAWRSSPYNEQFF
TRBV7-2	TRBJ1-5	CASSPDRWNQPQHF
TRBV21-1	TRBJ1-4	CASSKRERLHEKLFF
TRBV12-3/TRBV12-4	TRBJ1-1	CASSFRGRVTEAFF
TRBV5-1	TRBJ2-7	CASSLNLGSGEQYF
TRBV6-2/TRBV6-3	TRBJ2-7	CASSPSLLRIHEQYF
TRBV5-1	TRBJ2-3	CASSLSLARTDTQYF
TRBV19	TRBJ2-7	CASSIDLGDPYEQYF
TRBV5-1	TRBJ2-1	CASSARKGQFF
TRBV6-1	TRBJ2-1	CASVAGTNYNEQFF
TRBV12-3/TRBV12-4	TRBJ2-5	CASTTAYSAETQYF
TRBV5-1	TRBJ2-1	CASSLAVGWKGVFF
TRBV3-1	TRBJ2-7	CASSVEAGGTYEQYF
TRBV4-3	TRBJ2-5	CASSQNSGETQYF
TRBV5-1	TRBJ1-4	CASSEGTGGEKLFF